The rows below give T cell receptor beta chains drawn from one sample of a study of T cell repertoires and HLA-DP antigens. TCRdb keeps only in-frame clones here, not all; method: immunoSEQ multiplex PCR. The sample has around 90,000 clones, approximately 86% seen once; the top ten hold 1.7%. The antigens for these receptors are not known. Sequences were obtained from CD4+ T cells from PBMCs. Receptors originate from a man aged 50 to 59 in good health and CMV-seronegative. CDR3s include the opening cysteine and the closing phenylalanine or tryptophan. The D gene is left open where the match is weak. Clone sizes are given selectively: once, few, many, or a class where the clone is expanded.

>TRBV10-3|.|TRBJ1-6|.
TGTGCCATCAGTGGAGAAGGGACGGATAATTCACCCCTCCACTTT
CAISGEGTDNSPLHF
>TRBV15|.|TRBJ1-5|.
TGTGCCACCAGCGCTTGGACATCCTTCAATCAGCCCCAGCATTTT
CATSAWTSFNQPQHF
>TRBV11-3|.|TRBJ1-1|.
TGTGCCAGCAGCTTAGCCCGGACAGCCGAAGCTTTCTTT
CASSLARTAEAFF
>TRBV5-1|.|TRBJ2-7|.
TGCGCCAGCAGCTTGGAGCAGGGAACCTACGAGCAGTACTTC
CASSLEQGTYEQYF
>TRBV19|.|TRBJ1-2|TRBD1
TGTGCCAGTATCCCACAGGGGGAAAACTATGGCTACACCTTC
CASIPQGENYGYTF
>TRBV5-4|.|TRBJ2-7|.
TGTGCCAGCAGCTTGGCCCAGGGCTACGAGCAGTACTTC
CASSLAQGYEQYF
>TRBV14|.|TRBJ2-7|TRBD1
TGTGCCAGCAGCCAACTGGACAGGGGAGGCTACGAGCAGTACTTC
CASSQLDRGGYEQYF
>TRBV6-5|.|TRBJ2-7|.
TGTGCCAGCAGTTACCCTACCCCGGGACAGTACTTC
CASSYPTPGQYF
>TRBV28|.|TRBJ1-1|TRBD1
TGTGCCAGCAGTAAGGGGACAGCTGAAGCTTTCTTT
CASSKGTAEAFF
>TRBV28|.|TRBJ1-5|.
TGTGCCAGCAGCCCTCCGGATGCTAGCAATCAGCCCCAGCATTTT
CASSPPDASNQPQHF
>TRBV4-3|.|TRBJ2-3|TRBD1
TGCGCCAGCAGCCAAGAAGGGGGGACAGGGGGTGCAGATACGCAGTATTTT
CASSQEGGTGGADTQYF
>TRBV30|.|TRBJ1-1|.
TGTGCCTGGAGTAGTTGGGGCCTCAAAAATAACACTGAAGCTTTCTTT
CAWSSWGLKNNTEAFF
>TRBV28|.|TRBJ2-7|.
TGTGCCAGCAGACCCTCCGTCGGGACAATCCCCGAGCAGTACTTC
CASRPSVGTIPEQYF
>TRBV18|.|TRBJ2-7|.
TGTGCCAGCTCACCAGGGGGACGGTCCTACGAGCAGTACTTC
CASSPGGRSYEQYF
>TRBV6-1|once|TRBJ2-7|TRBD1
TGTGCCAGCAGCGAACGGACAGGATTCTACGAGCAGTACTTC
CASSERTGFYEQYF
>TRBV7-2|.|TRBJ2-1|.
TGTGCCAGCAGCTTGGCTTGGGACGGCTACAATGAGCAGTTCTTC
CASSLAWDGYNEQFF
>TRBV6-4|.|TRBJ2-1|TRBD2
TGTGCCAGCAGAGCGGGACCGAACAATGAGCAGTTCTTC
CASRAGPNNEQFF
>TRBV7-6|once|TRBJ2-7|.
TGTGCCAGCAGCCCCCAGGGCCTACAAACCTACGAGCAGTACTTC
CASSPQGLQTYEQYF
>TRBV27|.|TRBJ2-5|.
TGTGCCAGCAGTACTCACAGGGAGGGAGAAGAGACCCAGTACTTC
CASSTHREGEETQYF
>TRBV4-3|.|TRBJ2-3|TRBD1
TGCGCCAGCAGCGCGCGACAGGGGGCCCCAGATACGCAGTATTTT
CASSARQGAPDTQYF
>TRBV2|.|TRBJ1-5|.
TGTGCCAGCAGCCCCAACTATAGCAATCAGCCCCAGCATTTT
CASSPNYSNQPQHF
>TRBV11-3|.|TRBJ2-1|TRBD2
TGTGCCAGCAGCCCTCGGGGAGCGGGAGGATATAATGAGCAGTTCTTC
CASSPRGAGGYNEQFF
>TRBV28|.|TRBJ2-1|TRBD1
TGTGCCAGCAGTGGGGCCGGGACAGGGAAAAATGAGCAGTTCTTC
CASSGAGTGKNEQFF
>TRBV19|.|TRBJ2-6|.
TGTGCCAGTACCGTCCTCTCTGGGGCCAACGTCCTGACTTTC
CASTVLSGANVLTF
>TRBV5-1|.|TRBJ2-3|TRBD2
TGCGCCAGCAGCGTCAGCGGGAGCAGCACAGATACGCAGTATTTT
CASSVSGSSTDTQYF
>TRBV5-4|once|TRBJ1-1|.
TGTGCCAGCACCCTGAAGGTCGGGGGAGCTACTGAAGCTTTCTTT
CASTLKVGGATEAFF
>TRBV9|.|TRBJ2-7|TRBD1
TGTGCCATCCTGTTCGGGACAGGGAACTACGAGCAGTACTTC
CAILFGTGNYEQYF
>TRBV6-1|.|TRBJ1-5|TRBD1
TGTGCCAGCAGTCGGGACAGGAATAGCAATCAGCCCCAGCATTTT
CASSRDRNSNQPQHF
>TRBV20-1|.|TRBJ2-3|.
TGCAGTGCTAGAGCCGGAGATACGCAGTATTTT
CSARAGDTQYF
>TRBV28|.|TRBJ1-1|.
TGTGCCAGCAGTTTCCGGGGAAACACTGAAGCTTTCTTT
CASSFRGNTEAFF
>TRBV7-2|.|TRBJ2-2|TRBD1
TGTGCCAGCAGCCCGCCTCTCGGACAGGGGGACGGGGAGCTGTTTTTT
CASSPPLGQGDGELFF
>TRBV9|.|TRBJ1-1|.
TGTGCCAGCAGCGTAGGTATAGGGAACACTGAAGCTTTCTTT
CASSVGIGNTEAFF
>TRBV19|.|TRBJ2-5|.
TGTGCCAGTACCCCCCGGGGGAAAGAGACCCAGTACTTC
CASTPRGKETQYF
>TRBV7-2|.|TRBJ1-2|.
TGTGCCAGCAGCCTACGGGGGGAAAAGTATGGCTACACCTTC
CASSLRGEKYGYTF
>TRBV13|.|TRBJ2-2|.
TGTGCCAGCAGTCTCTTACAGTCCGGGGAGCTGTTTTTT
CASSLLQSGELFF
>TRBV4-1|.|TRBJ1-6|.
TGCGCCAGCAGCCAAGTCTCCCGCCCAATACTGGGGTCACCCCTCCACTTT
CASSQVSRPILGSPLHF
>TRBV4-3|.|TRBJ1-6|.
TGCGCCAGCAGCCAAGAAAATTTCAGGTCCTCCTATAATTCACCCCTCCACTTT
CASSQENFRSSYNSPLHF
>TRBV28|.|TRBJ1-4|TRBD1
TGTGCCAGCAGGCGACAGGGGGGACGCAATGAAAAACTGTTTTTT
CASRRQGGRNEKLFF
>TRBV7-8|.|TRBJ1-2|.
TGTGCCAGCAGCACAAGGGAGTTCTATGGCTACACCTTC
CASSTREFYGYTF
>TRBV5-4|.|TRBJ2-3|TRBD2
TGTGCCAGCAGCTTGGACGGCGGGAGGGGCGCAGATACGCAGTATTTT
CASSLDGGRGADTQYF
>TRBV18|.|TRBJ2-7|.
TGTGCCAGCTCACCACGGACGACGAGCTCCTACGAGCAGTACTTC
CASSPRTTSSYEQYF
>TRBV30|.|TRBJ1-2|.
TGTGCCTGGAGTGTAAGCGGGGCCTATGGCTACACCTTC
CAWSVSGAYGYTF
>TRBV12-1|.|TRBJ1-4|.
TGTGCCAGCAGCCCCTTGGGCCTCCCTCGGGAAAAACTGTTTTTT
CASSPLGLPREKLFF
>TRBV15|once|TRBJ2-3|.
TGTGCCACCAGCGTAACAACAGATACGCAGTATTTT
CATSVTTDTQYF
>TRBV5-4|once|TRBJ2-7|.
TGTGCCAGCAGCTTGGAGACAGACTACGAGCAGTACTTC
CASSLETDYEQYF
>TRBV15|.|TRBJ1-1|.
TGTGCCACCAGCAGAGATGGAGCGGGGAACACTGAAGCTTTCTTT
CATSRDGAGNTEAFF